The T cell receptor beta chain described here comes from a study of T cell responses to AZD1222 COVID-19 vaccine (dated by TCRdb to about 2021). A note on the overall study: AZD1222 recipients given second doses at about 4 weeks or at about 12 weeks were pooled, since spike-specific TCR depth and breadth were not found to differ between the two schedules. TCR sequencing was performed for 230 to 250 trial participants, of whom around 210 were given two doses of AZD1222 and approximately 25 were given two doses of MenACWY control vaccine. Trial participants were enrolled by age into subgroups of 18-55, 56-69 and 70-plus years, and around 150, 28 and 57 TCR-sequenced participants, respectively, were included in these subgroups. General study outcomes and caveats: In the small 56-69-year group, the increase in depth fell short of significance, most likely because of low power. Reportedly, close to half of the unique spike-specific TCRs recognized epitopes lying outside the regions that are mutated in the B.1.351 and B.1.1.7 variants. The whole spike protein was spanned by vaccine-associated CD4 TCRs, and dominant responses were seen in regions 160-218 and 743-854. Participants were mostly white British and included more females than males, and it was suggested by the authors that clonal diversity may have been underestimated. Spike-specific TCR breadth and depth rose significantly after two AZD1222 doses compared with day 0 and with MenACWY recipients. Only a handful of AZD1222 recipients were SARS-CoV-2 seropositive at baseline, limiting conclusions about previously exposed vaccinees. No day 14 peak-response samples were available, so repertoires were characterized only after the peak T cell response.

This sample's time point label indicates: baseline before first vaccination. Vaccinee samples came from UK trials COV001 and COV002, including a single-blind randomized controlled phase 2/3 trial of AZD1222 (ChAdOx1 nCoV-19) in healthy adults. Trial participant PBMC samples were collected at day 0 and day 28 after the second dose for TCRbeta chain sequencing. The CDR3 regions of human TCRbeta chains were analyzed by immunosequencing. From the authors' description of their analysis: TCRs in the repertoires were compared against a reference library of SARS-CoV-2-specific TCRs that had been generated with the MIRA antigen-specificity platform. Breadth meant the fraction of unique TCRs that were SARS-CoV-2-associated, whereas depth meant the fraction of total T cells that were SARS-CoV-2-associated. Using the MIRA data, each spike-specific TCR was assigned both to the spike region to which the TCR was reactive and to a CD4 or CD8 class. Log10-transformed breadth and depth values were compared by one-way ANOVA with Sidak's multiple comparisons tests. TCRdb limited this immuneACCESS table to in-frame rearrangements with V and J called. A share of clones is missing; checked studies link under half to unresolved V genes, and the rest is unexplained. V, J and clone size derive from that table, while D and trimming were established from the DNA sequence. In this sample the table shows 100,000 to 150,000 clones, around 90% of which occur a single time. Of the sample, approximately 4.2% is held by the ten largest clones.

Remarks on this clone: Its antigen remains unidentified. No much larger clonotype is one base removed from it; base qualities were not supplied.

The CDR3 covers 15 residues, taking in both the cysteine and the phenylalanine. Here the CDR3 DNA is all that survives: 45 bases in frame from base 1. Trimming costs V 2 bases and J 5 bases, and their ends lie 13 bases apart. CDR1 and CDR2 were assigned from the germline V gene as LGHNT and FRNRAP. The receptor was isolated from an adult in good health. The sample consisted of peripheral blood, taken on day 0 of AZD1222 vaccination. The chain uses TRBV12-5 and TRBJ2-1; possibly the D gene is TRBD2, per 6 matching bases. The CDR3 region reads CASGLHSGTNNEQFF. The DNA sequence is given as TGTGCTAGTGGTTTGCATAGCGGCACCAACAATGAGCAGTTCTTC. Full variable domain (CDR3 extended with the reference TRBV12-5 and TRBJ2-1 proteins): DARVTQTPRHKVTEMGQEVTMRCQPILGHNTVFWYRQTMMQGLELLAYFRNRAPLDDSGMPKDRFSAEMPDATLATLKIQPSEPRDSAVYFCASGLHSGTNNEQFFGPGTRLTVL.